Listed below are T cell receptor beta chains from one sample, sequenced in a study of T cell changes during pregnancy in multiple sclerosis. The method was immunoSEQ multiplex PCR; TCRdb's version includes in-frame clones alone and lacks a portion of them. The table includes some 70,000 clones, more than 85% detected once. The sequences come from CD4+ T cells from peripheral blood mononuclear cells, collected in the third trimester of pregnancy. These receptor sequences come from a female donor in good health, enrolled as a control in a pregnancy study. CDR3s include the opening cysteine and the closing phenylalanine or tryptophan. The order of the fields is J gene, V gene, clone size, D gene, CDR3 protein, CDR3 DNA. The D gene is left open where the match is weak. Some rows have no size entry. The others give once, few or many, or a class for an expanded clone.

>TRBJ2-1|TRBV11-1|NA|TRBD2
CASSLAIAGGRNEQFF
TGTGCCAGCAGCTTAGCGATAGCGGGGGGGCGCAATGAGCAGTTCTTC
>TRBJ1-5|TRBV5-1|NA|NA
CASSLVGDRNQPQHF
TGCGCCAGCAGCTTGGTAGGGGATCGCAATCAGCCCCAGCATTTT
>TRBJ2-4|TRBV7-2|NA|NA
CASSPQGALAKNIQYF
TGTGCCAGCAGCCCCCAGGGCGCACTAGCCAAAAACATTCAGTACTTC
>TRBJ1-2|TRBV11-3|NA|NA
CASSWGGDSYGYTF
TGTGCCAGCAGCTGGGGCGGCGACTCCTATGGCTACACCTTC
>TRBJ2-3|TRBV25-1|NA|TRBD2
CASTEVGGGLTDTQYF
TGTGCCAGCACAGAGGTAGGCGGGGGGCTCACAGATACGCAGTATTTT
>TRBJ2-3|TRBV9|NA|TRBD2
CASSPPAGGRFSTDTQYF
TGTGCCAGCAGCCCCCCCGCGGGGGGAAGATTTAGCACAGATACGCAGTATTTT
>TRBJ2-3|TRBV15|NA|TRBD2
CATSRGPAGGGGTQYF
TGTGCCACCAGCAGAGGGCCAGCGGGGGGGGGAGGTACGCAGTATTTT
>TRBJ1-1|TRBV7-3|NA|NA
CASTLGAGLSTEAFF
TGTGCCAGCACCCTAGGGGCGGGGCTGAGCACTGAAGCTTTCTTT
>TRBJ1-4|TRBV14|NA|NA
CASIQYGGGGHEKLFF
TGTGCCAGCATCCAATACGGGGGTGGCGGTCATGAAAAACTGTTTTTT
>TRBJ1-2|TRBV7-9|NA|TRBD1
CASSAMQQGDYGYTF
TGTGCCAGCAGCGCGATGCAACAGGGGGACTATGGCTACACCTTC
>TRBJ1-6|TRBV4-3|NA|TRBD1
CASSRLQGVYNSPLHF
TGCGCCAGCAGCCGCCTACAGGGGGTTTATAATTCACCCCTCCACTTT
>TRBJ2-3|TRBV5-1|NA|TRBD2
CASSRLRTSGGHTDTQYF
TGCGCCAGCAGCCGACTAAGGACTAGCGGGGGACACACAGATACGCAGTATTTT
>TRBJ1-4|TRBV19|NA|NA
CASSLTVEKLFF
TGTGCCAGTAGTTTGACAGTGGAAAAACTGTTTTTT
>TRBJ1-6|TRBV5-6|NA|NA
CASYSYNSPLHF
TGTGCCAGTTACTCCTATAATTCACCCCTCCACTTT
>TRBJ1-6|TRBV6-5|few|TRBD1
CASSLSTGGRSPLHF
TGTGCCAGCAGTCTCTCTACAGGGGGCCGGTCACCCCTCCACTTT
>TRBJ1-2|TRBV7-9|NA|TRBD1
CASSLGDSQLDGYTF
TGTGCCAGCAGCTTAGGGGACAGCCAACTAGATGGCTACACCTTC
>TRBJ1-6|TRBV4-1|NA|NA
CASSQDPGGYNSPLHF
TGCGCCAGCAGCCAAGATCCGGGGGGTTATAATTCACCCCTCCACTTT
>TRBJ2-5|TRBV5-1|NA|TRBD1
CASSLGDRGETQYF
TGCGCCAGCAGCTTGGGGGACAGGGGAGAGACCCAGTACTTC
>TRBJ1-4|TRBV4-3|NA|NA
CASSQVTGNEKLFF
TGCGCCAGCAGCCAAGTAACGGGTAATGAAAAACTGTTTTTT
>TRBJ1-4|TRBV6-6|NA|NA
CASSYLQGAEKLFF
TGTGCCAGCAGTTACCTACAGGGCGCTGAAAAACTGTTTTTT
>TRBJ2-1|TRBV4-1|NA|NA
CASSRTGLYEQFF
TGCGCCAGCAGCCGAACAGGGCTCTATGAGCAGTTCTTC
>TRBJ2-3|TRBV5-6|NA|TRBD1
CASSPPGQGSPDTQYF
TGTGCCAGCAGCCCCCCGGGACAGGGGTCCCCAGATACGCAGTATTTT
>TRBJ1-2|TRBV25-1|NA|NA
CASRDIFYGYTF
TGTGCCAGCCGGGACATATTCTATGGCTACACCTTC
>TRBJ2-7|TRBV4-2|NA|NA
CASSQTLPYEQYF
TGTGCCAGCAGCCAGACACTGCCCTACGAGCAGTACTTC
>TRBJ1-2|TRBV5-1|NA|TRBD1
CASSRDRASYGYTF
TGCGCCAGCAGCCGGGACAGGGCGAGCTATGGCTACACCTTC
>TRBJ1-6|TRBV2|few|NA
CASSARRGTYNSPLHF
TGTGCCAGCAGTGCGCGCAGGGGCACCTATAATTCACCCCTCCACTTT
>TRBJ2-3|TRBV6-5|once|NA
CASSSRVSTDTQYF
TGTGCCAGCAGCTCCCGGGTTAGCACAGATACGCAGTATTTT
>TRBJ2-2|TRBV11-2|NA|TRBD2
CASSLGLAGAGELFF
TGTGCCAGCAGCTTAGGTCTAGCGGGGGCCGGGGAGCTGTTTTTT
>TRBJ2-7|TRBV6-6|NA|NA
CASSLAGTHEQYF
TGTGCCAGCAGCCTGGCCGGGACTCACGAGCAGTACTTC
>TRBJ1-2|TRBV13|NA|TRBD1
CASSPNPGTGGGYTF
TGTGCCAGCAGCCCAAATCCCGGGACAGGAGGCGGCTACACCTTC
>TRBJ1-2|TRBV4-2|NA|NA
CASSQVVQGRGGYTF
TGTGCCAGCAGCCAAGTAGTTCAGGGGCGCGGTGGCTACACCTTC
>TRBJ2-2|TRBV19|NA|TRBD1
CASSRDRNTGELFF
TGTGCCAGTAGCCGGGACAGAAACACCGGGGAGCTGTTTTTT
>TRBJ1-2|TRBV7-9|NA|NA
CASSSDLGSGDYYYGYTF
TGTGCCAGCAGCTCCGACCTGGGAAGTGGGGACTACTACTATGGCTACACCTTC
>TRBJ1-1|TRBV18|NA|NA
CASSRQLQNTEAFF
TGTGCCAGCTCCCGACAGTTGCAGAACACTGAAGCTTTCTTT
>TRBJ2-1|TRBV7-2|few|TRBD2
CASSPGHGGFYNEQFF
TGTGCCAGCAGCCCCGGCCACGGGGGGTTCTACAATGAGCAGTTCTTC
>TRBJ1-5|TRBV19|NA|TRBD1
CASSIDRQGGSNQPQHF
TGTGCCAGTAGTATAGACAGACAGGGCGGGAGCAATCAGCCCCAGCATTTT
>TRBJ1-2|TRBV7-9|NA|NA
CASSPQNVGLGYTF
TGTGCCAGCAGCCCACAAAATGTGGGGCTTGGCTACACCTTC
>TRBJ1-1|TRBV7-2|NA|NA
CASSQLGGLNTEAFF
TGTGCCAGCAGCCAATTGGGCGGGTTGAACACTGAAGCTTTCTTT
>TRBJ1-1|TRBV21-1|NA|NA
CASSKAGSRTEAFF
TGTGCCAGCAGCAAAGCCGGGAGCCGAACTGAAGCTTTCTTT
>TRBJ2-7|TRBV6-5|NA|NA
CATNRVGWDEQYF
TGTGCCACCAACAGGGTGGGCTGGGATGAGCAGTACTTC
>TRBJ2-5|TRBV18|NA|NA
CASSPRSPRQETQYF
TGTGCCAGCTCACCAAGGTCCCCCAGGCAAGAGACCCAGTACTTC
>TRBJ2-7|TRBV30|NA|NA
CAWSVQGYEQYF
TGTGCCTGGAGTGTACAGGGCTACGAGCAGTACTTC
>TRBJ1-1|TRBV7-8|NA|NA
CASSLDWGASTEAFF
TGTGCCAGCAGCTTAGATTGGGGCGCGAGCACTGAAGCTTTCTTT
>TRBJ2-1|TRBV7-3|NA|NA
CASSLVGADEQFF
TGTGCCAGCAGCTTAGTGGGAGCCGATGAGCAGTTCTTC
>TRBJ2-1|TRBV7-2|NA|TRBD1
CASSLDLAQGAQQQFF
TGTGCCAGCAGCTTAGATTTGGCACAGGGGGCGCAGCAGCAGTTCTTC
>TRBJ2-7|TRBV10-3|NA|NA
CALARTRNHEQYF
TGTGCCTTAGCGAGGACGCGAAACCACGAGCAGTACTTC
>TRBJ1-5|TRBV19|NA|TRBD1
CASRGGTVGNQPQHF
TGTGCCAGTAGGGGCGGGACAGTCGGCAATCAGCCCCAGCATTTT
>TRBJ2-1|TRBV11-3|NA|NA
CASSLDRDFFSYNEQFF
TGTGCCAGCAGCTTAGATAGGGACTTCTTCTCCTACAATGAGCAGTTCTTC
>TRBJ1-5|TRBV6-1|NA|NA
CASRIGEGGQPQHF
TGTGCCAGCAGGATAGGGGAGGGGGGGCAGCCCCAGCATTTT
>TRBJ1-4|TRBV7-2|NA|NA
CASSLVGRVRRANEKLFF
TGTGCCAGCAGCTTAGTGGGCCGTGTGAGGAGGGCTAATGAAAAACTGTTTTTT
>TRBJ1-3|TRBV30|NA|NA
CGLRQSGNTIYF
TGTGGCCTTAGACAGTCTGGAAACACCATATATTTT
>TRBJ2-3|TRBV5-4|NA|NA
CASSLAGITDTQYF
TGTGCCAGCAGCTTGGCAGGGATCACAGATACGCAGTATTTT
>TRBJ1-6|TRBV30|NA|NA
CAWSSFNYGGASGSPLHF
TGTGCCTGGAGTAGTTTTAATTATGGGGGCGCGAGCGGTTCACCCCTCCACTTT
>TRBJ2-7|TRBV18|once|TRBD2
CASSPSGTYEQYF
TGTGCCAGCTCCCCTAGCGGAACCTACGAGCAGTACTTC
>TRBJ1-5|TRBV30|NA|TRBD1
CAWSIFGTVSNQPQHF
TGTGCCTGGAGTATATTCGGGACAGTTAGCAATCAGCCCCAGCATTTT
>TRBJ1-3|TRBV5-8|NA|TRBD1
CASYYRGSGSGNTIYF
TGTGCCAGCTACTACAGGGGATCCGGCTCTGGAAACACCATATATTTT